Below, 17 T cell receptor beta chains from the same sample are listed, as sequenced in a study of cytomegalovirus exposure and HLA in healthy donors (dated by TCRdb to between 2016 and 2019). Library preparation employed the immunoSEQ multiplex PCR assay. For the multiplex PCR, a mixture combining 60 forward primers for TCR Vbeta segments and 13 reverse primers for TCR Jbeta segments was used. TCRdb stores this immuneACCESS table with in-frame sequences only. Part of the clones is absent; in the studies checked, under half of the shortfall reflects unresolved V genes, and no reason is known for the rest. This sample gives about 200,000 clones in total; approximately 83% of them show up just once. The ten largest clones represent roughly 0.097% of the sample. The sample comprised PBMCs. The receptors were sampled from a boy aged 2 to 10 in good health and CMV-seronegative.

V gene TRBV2 combines with J gene TRBJ2-3, with D maybe TRBD2 (6 bases). The CDR3 contains 15 residues. Germline-derived CDR1 and CDR2 are SNHLY and FYNNEI. Between the trimmed V and J ends, which lost 6 bases and 5 bases, there was a span of 18 bases. The CDR3 nucleotides are TGTGCCAGCAGCCCCACCGGGGGTAGAGAAGATACGCAGTATTTT. Amino acid sequence: CASSPTGGREDTQYF.

The genes are TRBV4-3 and TRBJ2-1; 7 bases match TRBD2. Trimming took 3 bases from V and 5 from J; bases not matched to a gene: 4. Germline V lookup: CDR1 LGHNA, CDR2 YSLEER. The CDR3 has 14 amino acids. DNA of the CDR3: TGCGCCAGCAGCCACGCTAGCGGAGACAATGAGCAGTTCTTC. Its translation: CASSHASGDNEQFF.

The chain recombines TRBV4-3 with TRBJ2-3; D call uncertain. The CDR3 sequence is 14 residues long. Germline V gene data show CDR1 as LGHNA and CDR2 as YSLEER. V lost 0 bases and J 2 bases, leaving 6 bases between the germline ends. CDR3 amino acids: CASSQDRITDTQYF. Here the CDR3 DNA reads TGCGCCAGCAGCCAAGACAGAATCACAGATACGCAGTATTTT.

The V gene is TRBV7-9, the J gene TRBJ2-7; tentative D call: TRBD1 (6 bases). The CDR3 has 13 residues. The germline V gene has CDR1 SEHNR and CDR2 FQNEAQ (reference sequence). V was shortened by 5 bases and J by 12 bases, with 20 bases between the two germline ends. This CDR3 is CASSQGARGRGYF. The DNA of the CDR3 is TGTGCCAGCAGCCAAGGGGCCAGGGGAAGGGGGTACTTC. Looking up the rest from reference TRBV7-9 and TRBJ2-7 gives the full variable domain: DTGVSQNPRHKITKRGQNVTFRCDPISEHNRLYWYRQTLGQGPEFLTYFQNEAQLEKSRLLSDRFSAERPKGSFSTLEIQRTEQGDSAMYLCASSQGARGRGYFGPGTRLTVT.

This rearrangement joins TRBV12-5 to TRBJ2-1; 12 bases are a match to TRBD2. The junction had 5 bases not matched to a gene; V was cut back by 7 bases and J by 7 bases. Germline V gene sequence: CDR1 LGHNT, CDR2 FRNRAP. CDR3 size: 14 residues. CDR3 bases: TGTGCTAGTGCCCTAGCGGGGGGGCCAAATGAGCAGTTCTTC. Translating it yields CASALAGGPNEQFF.

This sequence joins TRBV28 and TRBJ1-2; perhaps TRBD1 as D (5 bases). This CDR3 spans 16 amino acids. Germline assignment: CDR1 MDHEN and CDR2 SYDVKM. The ends were cut back, 6 bases at V and 8 bases at J, with 25 bases in the middle. The CDR3 DNA reads as TGTGCCAGCAGCTCTGGGGCGCTGAGAAGTCCAATGGGCTACACCTTC. Its protein product is CASSSGALRSPMGYTF.

The chain has TRBV7-2 and TRBJ2-3; D not certain. V was cut by 4 bases and J by 0 bases, with 5 bases left in between. The CDR3 runs to 13 residues. Germline-derived CDR1 and CDR2 are SGHTA and FQGNSA. CDR3 DNA: TGTGCCAGCAGCTCCCATAGCACAGATACGCAGTATTTT. Protein: CASSSHSTDTQYF.

The chain recombines TRBV11-2 with TRBJ1-2; D is perhaps TRBD1 (6 bases). Trimming cost V 2 bases and J 7 bases, with 11 bases left between them. This CDR3 contains 13 residues. Germline V gene data show CDR1 as SGHAT and CDR2 as FQNNGV. In DNA form, the CDR3 reads TGTGCCAGCAGCTTAATGGACAGAGGTGGCTACACCTTC. Translating it yields CASSLMDRGGYTF.

The chain links TRBV4-3 to TRBJ2-1; 7 bases are shared with TRBD2. J gave up 10 bases and V 1 base, and 10 bases lay outside the gene matches. There are 15 residues in the CDR3. CDR1 and CDR2 from the germline V gene are LGHNA and YSLEER. The DNA for the CDR3 is TGCGCCAGCAGCCAAGCTCTCGGGACTAATAACGAGCAGTTCTTC. It yields the protein CASSQALGTNNEQFF.

DNA of the CDR3: TGTGCCAGCGACAGGGGGCAATACGAGCAGTACTTC. Amino acids: CASDRGQYEQYF. The gene calls are TRBV6-1 and TRBJ2-7, with TRBD1 identical over 10 bases. V trimming: 8 bases; J trimming: 4 bases; junction bases outside the gene matches: 2. Germline-derived CDR1 and CDR2 are MNHNS and SASEGT. This CDR3 contains 12 residues.

This clone appeared a single time. The V gene is TRBV19, the J gene TRBJ2-3; 14 bases align to TRBD2. The CDR3 extends over 15 amino acids. In germline, CDR1 is LNHDA, CDR2 SQIVND (reference sequence). J lost 1 base, V lost 6 bases, and 0 bases had no gene match. The CDR3 here is CASRGLAGGTDTQYF. The CDR3 coding sequence is TGTGCCAGTAGGGGACTAGCGGGGGGCACAGATACGCAGTATTTT.

This chain links TRBV27 with TRBJ1-2; D unclear. Germline V lookup: CDR1 MNHEY, CDR2 SMNVEV (reference sequence). This CDR3 has 14 residues. V lost 6 bases and J lost 3, with 14 bases in between. The CDR3 DNA is TGTGCCAGCAGGACACCCCCCCGGCACTATGGCTACACCTTC. Its protein is CASRTPPRHYGYTF.

The chain has TRBV11-2 and TRBJ1-3, with D unresolved. This CDR3 region has 15 residues. Looked up from germline, CDR1 is SGHAT and CDR2 is FQNNGV. Trimming took off 3 bases at V and 5 bases at J, with 14 bases between the two ends. The CDR3 sequence is CASSFLAGVRNTIYF. CDR3 nucleotide sequence: TGTGCCAGCAGCTTCCTGGCGGGCGTTCGAAACACCATATATTTT.

This chain joins TRBV7-8 and TRBJ1-5, with 10 bases that match TRBD1. V lost 5 bases, J lost 6 bases, and 22 bases stayed unmatched. Germline CDR1 is SGHVS and CDR2 is FQNEAQ. The CDR3 loop spans 20 amino acids. The CDR3 DNA is TGTGCCAGCAGCCTGGGCCCCCGGGACAGGGGATTCTTGACGGGTCAGCCCCAGCATTTT. It translates to CASSLGPRDRGFLTGQPQHF.

V and J are TRBV5-6 and TRBJ1-6, with D perhaps matching TRBD1 (5 bases). V was pared by 3 bases and J by 9 bases, with 10 bases between. This CDR3 has 13 amino acids. Looked up from germline, CDR1 is SGHDT and CDR2 is YYEEEE. CDR3 coding DNA: TGTGCCAGCAGCTATGGGACTGGTTCACCCCTCCACTTT. It encodes CASSYGTGSPLHF.

J is TRBJ2-5 and V is TRBV2; D is unclear. The V end was cut by 3 bases, the J end by 5 bases, with 10 bases between. CDR1 is SNHLY and CDR2 is FYNNEI in the germline V gene. There are 13 residues in the CDR3. CDR3 nucleotides: TGTGCCAGCAGTGACCGGGTGTTGGAGACCCAGTACTTC. Translating it yields CASSDRVLETQYF.

The genes are TRBV28 and TRBJ2-7, with 7 nucleotides matching TRBD1. The V segment lost 2 bases and the J segment 3 bases; nucleotides outside the gene matches: 10. The CDR3 sequence is 16 residues long. Germline V gene data show CDR1 as MDHEN and CDR2 as SYDVKM. The CDR3 loop reads CASSLGYRGQFYEQYF. DNA for the CDR3: TGTGCCAGCAGTTTAGGTTACAGGGGCCAATTCTACGAGCAGTACTTC.